The 21 T cell receptor beta chains below all came from one sample that was sequenced in a study of vaccination effects on CD4 cells after COVID-19 (dated by TCRdb to 2021 to 2024). The ViraFEST assay stimulated PBMC with viral peptide pools and then used TCR sequencing to identify antigen-specific CD4+ T cell clonotypes by expansion. After approximately 11 days of culture, CD4+ T cells were isolated with the EasySep CD4+ T cell isolation kit. Two doses of either the BNT162b2 or the mRNA-1273 mRNA SARS-CoV-2 vaccine were administered to participants. What these receptors recognize is not known. The library was built by means of the immunoSEQ multiplex PCR assay. TCRdb took over this immuneACCESS table, retaining in-frame rearrangements with V and J assigned. Such tables are incomplete; in checked studies, under half of the missing clones stem from an unresolved V gene, and the remainder is unexplained. Recorded for this sample are under 80,000 clones; more than 70% of them occurred a single time. The ten biggest clones cover 1.2% of the sample.

The sample was CD4+ T cells from PBMCs cultured with HCoV-229E spike peptides, taken after COVID-19 vaccination. The cell subset or site label corresponds to: HCoV-229E spike overlapping peptide pool stimulation. The receptors shown here come from a human donor who received a COVID-19 vaccine.

Only one count was recorded for this clone. The gene calls are TRBV7-8 and TRBJ2-3; maybe TRBD1 (6 bases). V gave up 2 bases and J gave up 0 bases, with 15 bases separating them. From germline, CDR1 is SGHVS and CDR2 FQNEAQ. CDR3 length equals 17 residues. This CDR3 reads CASSLLGQLSSTDTQYF. The DNA for the CDR3 is TGTGCCAGCAGCTTACTAGGACAGCTTTCTAGCACAGATACGCAGTATTTT.

The chain is built from TRBV18 and TRBJ2-3; no reliable D call. This CDR3 spans 13 amino acids. In germline, CDR1 is KGHSH, CDR2 LQKENI. The V end lost 6 bases, the J end lost 1 base, and 8 bases lay between the germline ends. The CDR3, as DNA: TGTGCCAGCTCGTTACACCGCACAGATACGCAGTATTTT. This translates into CASSLHRTDTQYF.

The chain combines TRBV30 with TRBJ2-3; TRBD1 matches 11 bases. Per the germline V gene, CDR1 is GTSNPN and CDR2 is SVGIG (reference sequence). The CDR3 sequence is 16 residues long. The trim removed 2 bases at V and 5 bases at J, leaving 9 bases unmatched. CDR3 loop: CAWSPPGQGVGDTQYF. In nucleotides, the CDR3 is TGTGCCTGGAGTCCTCCGGGACAGGGGGTCGGAGATACGCAGTATTTT.

The gene calls are TRBV10-1 and TRBJ1-1; D might be TRBD1 (5 bases). The CDR3 loop spans 14 amino acids. V was shortened by 5 bases and J by 3 bases, with 13 bases between the two germline ends. The V gene's germline CDR1 is WNHNN and CDR2 SYGVQD (reference sequence). The CDR3 is CASSSNQGDTEAFF. The DNA for the CDR3 is TGCGCCAGCAGTTCCAACCAGGGCGACACTGAAGCTTTCTTT.

J is TRBJ1-5 and V is TRBV4-3; the match to TRBD1 covers 7 bases. This CDR3 contains 14 residues. CDR1 LGHNA and CDR2 YSLEER come from the germline V gene. V dropped 8 bases and J dropped 4; count of bases not matched to a gene: 8. CDR3 region: CASAATQGNQPQHF. CDR3 DNA: TGCGCCAGCGCCGCCACACAGGGGAATCAGCCCCAGCATTTT.

This chain links TRBV20-1 with TRBJ2-3; the D is unclear. The germline V gene encodes CDR1 DFQATT and CDR2 SNEGSKA (reference sequence). Trimming cost V 5 bases and J 6 bases, with 9 bases left between them. The CDR3 length is 11 residues. The CDR3 protein is CSAGPLDTQYF. Here the CDR3 DNA reads TGCAGTGCTGGACCCCTGGATACGCAGTATTTT.

This clone showed up just once. DNA for the CDR3: TGCGCCAGCAGCCTCCTGGGGGGGGATAGGGGATTATTAGAAAAACTGTTTTTT. This gives the protein CASSLLGGDRGLLEKLFF. The chain has TRBV4-1 and TRBJ1-4; a possible D gene is TRBD1 (5 bases). Germline V CDR1 and CDR2: MGHRA, YSYEKL. The CDR3 runs to 18 residues. The V end lost 4 bases, the J end lost 8 bases, and 26 bases lay between the germline ends.

The rearrangement links TRBV19 to TRBJ1-2, with D uncertain. Trimming took off 3 bases at V and 0 bases at J, with 11 bases between the two ends. The CDR3 totals 15 residues. Germline CDR1 LNHDA, CDR2 SQIVND (reference sequence). Written as DNA, the CDR3 is TGTGCCAGTAGTATGTTGGCCGTATCTAACTATGGCTACACCTTC. Translating it yields CASSMLAVSNYGYTF.

This chain links TRBV5-8 with TRBJ2-7, with D unclear. This CDR3 region has 15 residues. Trimming removed 4 bases from V and 3 bases from J, with 17 bases in between. CDR1 is SGHTS, CDR2 YDEGEE, per germline. For the CDR3, the DNA is TGTGCCAGCAGCCCTCGGCGCCAGCGAAGCTACGAGCAGTACGTC. As protein: CASSPRRQRSYEQYV.

The gene calls are TRBV6-1 and TRBJ1-4, with D unresolved. Germline CDR1 reads MNHNS; CDR2 reads SASEGT. This CDR3 region has 13 residues. Trimming left V 3 bases short and J 8 bases short, with 10 bases between. The CDR3 sequence is CASSEGFGEKLFF. In DNA form, the CDR3 reads TGTGCCAGCAGTGAGGGGTTTGGCGAAAAACTGTTTTTT.

The chain combines TRBV28 with TRBJ1-2; maybe TRBD1 (5 bases). V lost 7 bases and J lost 7, with 16 bases in between. This CDR3 region has 13 residues. The germline CDR1 and CDR2 sequences are MDHEN and SYDVKM. Here the CDR3 DNA reads TGTGCCAGCAAAGTGGGGGGAGGGGCTGGCTACACCTTC. Translating gives CASKVGGGAGYTF.

A single count supports this clone. The chain carries TRBV18 and TRBJ1-2, with TRBD1 matching 7 bases. The V segment lost 8 bases and the J segment 10 bases; nucleotides outside the gene matches: 16. Per germline, CDR1 KGHSH and CDR2 LQKENI. This CDR3 has 14 amino acids. The CDR3 spells CASQETRDSGNYTF. CDR3 in DNA: TGTGCCAGCCAAGAAACCCGGGACAGCGGTAACTACACCTTC.

The chain is built from TRBV4-3 and TRBJ1-1; D is unclear. The V end was cut by 0 bases, the J end by 1 base, with 6 bases between. The CDR3 has 14 residues. The germline CDR1 and CDR2 sequences are LGHNA and YSLEER. CDR3: CASSQDTANTEAFF. The CDR3 DNA sequence: TGCGCCAGCAGCCAAGATACGGCGAACACTGAAGCTTTCTTT.

V gene TRBV7-2 combines with J gene TRBJ2-5; 13 positions agree with TRBD2. The CDR3 covers 15 residues. The germline gives CDR1 SGHTA, CDR2 FQGNSA. J gave up 2 bases and V 5 bases, and 2 bases lay outside the gene matches. The CDR3 sequence: CASSQGLAGQETQYF. CDR3 sequence (DNA): TGTGCCAGCAGCCAGGGACTAGCGGGGCAAGAGACCCAGTACTTC.

The chain links TRBV27 to TRBJ2-3; possibly TRBD2 for D (5 bases). This CDR3 contains 15 residues. Trimming took off 3 bases at V and 2 bases at J, with 12 bases between the two ends. Germline V lookup: CDR1 MNHEY, CDR2 SMNVEV (reference sequence). The CDR3 DNA reads as TGTGCCAGCAGTTTTGGTGCGGGCACCACAGATACGCAGTATTTT. Its protein is CASSFGAGTTDTQYF.

This clone has just one count. The rearrangement uses TRBV7-3 and TRBJ2-1; D possibly uses TRBD1 or TRBD2 (5 bases each). This CDR3 has 13 residues. Germline V gives CDR1 SGHTA, CDR2 FQGTGA. V lost 6 bases and J lost 5, with 11 bases in between. The CDR3 region is CASRRDGNNEQFF. Here the CDR3 DNA reads TGTGCCAGCAGACGGGACGGTAACAATGAGCAGTTCTTC.

The V and J genes are TRBV24-1 and TRBJ2-5; D unresolved. The CDR3 sequence is 14 residues long. Germline CDR1 is KGHDR and CDR2 is SFDVKD. Trimming left V 4 bases short and J 5 bases short, with 13 bases between. The CDR3 DNA reads TGTGCCACCAGTGACCCCGGTTTTGTCGAGACCCAGTACTTC. This translates into CATSDPGFVETQYF.

The V and J genes are TRBV5-1 and TRBJ2-2, with D hard to call. There are 15 residues in the CDR3. V was pared by 4 bases and J by 1 base, with 11 bases between. The germline V gene has CDR1 SGHRS and CDR2 YFSETQ. CDR3 DNA sequence: TGCGCCAGCAGCCTAAGGACGGGGAACACCGGGGAGCTGTTTTTT. Amino acid sequence: CASSLRTGNTGELFF.

V is TRBV2 and J is TRBJ1-4; TRBD1 might be the D (6 bases). The V and J ends lost 7 bases and 5 bases respectively, with 11 bases between them. The CDR3 runs 13 residues. Germline CDR1 and CDR2: SNHLY and FYNNEI. The CDR3 DNA reads TGTGCCAGCATCCGGACAGAGAATGAAAAACTGTTTTTT. It encodes CASIRTENEKLFF.

This rearrangement joins TRBV12-3 or TRBV12-4 to TRBJ1-3; D is unclear. CDR3 length: 11 amino acids. Between the trimmed V and J ends, which lost 6 bases and 2 bases, there was a span of 2 bases. The CDR3 loop is CASRAGNTIYF. The CDR3 bases are TGTGCCAGCAGAGCTGGAAACACCATATATTTT.

The chain uses TRBV3-1 (or the pseudogene TRBV3-2) and TRBJ2-3; TRBD2 is a possible D gene (6 bases). The CDR3 contains 16 residues. Deletions cut 1 base from V and 0 bases from J, with 11 bases between. Germline CDR1 is LGHDT and CDR2 is YNNKEL (reference sequence). DNA of the CDR3: TGTGCCAGCAGCCAAGGGCTAGCGCAGAGCACAGATACGCAGTATTTT. It specifies CASSQGLAQSTDTQYF.